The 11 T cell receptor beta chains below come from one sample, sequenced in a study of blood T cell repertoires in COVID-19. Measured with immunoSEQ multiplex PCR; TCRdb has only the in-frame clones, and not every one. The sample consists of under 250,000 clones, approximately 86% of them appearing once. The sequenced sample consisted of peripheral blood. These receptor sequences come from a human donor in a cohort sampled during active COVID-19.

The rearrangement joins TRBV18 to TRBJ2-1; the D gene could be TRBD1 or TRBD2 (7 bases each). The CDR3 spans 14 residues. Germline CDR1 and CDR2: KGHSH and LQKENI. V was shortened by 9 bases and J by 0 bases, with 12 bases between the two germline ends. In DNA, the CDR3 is TGTGCCAGTTCAGGGGGGGCCTCCTACAATGAGCAGTTCTTC. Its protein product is CASSGGASYNEQFF.

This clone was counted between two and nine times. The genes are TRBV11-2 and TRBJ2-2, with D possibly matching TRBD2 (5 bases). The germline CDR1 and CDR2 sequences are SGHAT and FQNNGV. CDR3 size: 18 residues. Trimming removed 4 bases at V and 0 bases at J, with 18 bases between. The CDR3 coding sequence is TGTGCCAGCAGCTCCGACTCACTAGGATTTGCGAACACCGGGGAGCTGTTTTTT. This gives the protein CASSSDSLGFANTGELFF.

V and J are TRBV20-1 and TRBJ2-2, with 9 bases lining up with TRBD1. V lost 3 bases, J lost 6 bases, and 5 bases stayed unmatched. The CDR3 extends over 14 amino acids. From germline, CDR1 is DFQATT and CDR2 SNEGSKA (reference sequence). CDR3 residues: CSASPQGAAGELFF. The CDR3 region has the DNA TGCAGTGCTAGTCCACAGGGGGCTGCCGGGGAGCTGTTTTTT.

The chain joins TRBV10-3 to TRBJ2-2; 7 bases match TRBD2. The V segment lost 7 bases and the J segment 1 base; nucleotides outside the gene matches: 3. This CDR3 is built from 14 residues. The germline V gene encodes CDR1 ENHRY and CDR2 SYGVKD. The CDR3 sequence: CAIMASGNTGELFF. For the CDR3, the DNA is TGTGCCATCATGGCTAGCGGGAACACCGGGGAGCTGTTTTTT.

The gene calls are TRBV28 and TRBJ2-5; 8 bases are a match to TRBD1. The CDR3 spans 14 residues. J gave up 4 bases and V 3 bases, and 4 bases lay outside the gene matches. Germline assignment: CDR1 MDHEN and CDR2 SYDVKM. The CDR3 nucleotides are TGTGCCAGCAGTTTGCCCCAGGGGGCAGAGACCCAGTACTTC. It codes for CASSLPQGAETQYF.

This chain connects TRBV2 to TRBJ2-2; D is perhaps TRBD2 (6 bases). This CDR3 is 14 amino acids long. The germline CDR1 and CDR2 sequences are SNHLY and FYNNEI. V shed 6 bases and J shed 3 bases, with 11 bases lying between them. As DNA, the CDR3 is TGTGCCAGCAGGGAGACTAGAGACACCGGGGAGCTGTTTTTT. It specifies CASRETRDTGELFF. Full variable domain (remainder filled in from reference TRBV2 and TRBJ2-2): EPEVTQTPSHQVTQMGQEVILRCVPISNHLYFYWYRQILGQKVEFLVSFYNNEISEKSEIFDDQFSVERPDGSNFTLKIRSTKLEDSAMYFCASRETRDTGELFFGEGSRLTVL.

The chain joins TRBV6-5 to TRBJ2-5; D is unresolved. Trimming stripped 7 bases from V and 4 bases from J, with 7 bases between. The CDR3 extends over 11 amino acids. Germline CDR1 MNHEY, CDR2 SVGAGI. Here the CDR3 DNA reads TGTGCCAGCACCCGAGGAGAGACCCAGTACTTC. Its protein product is CASTRGETQYF.

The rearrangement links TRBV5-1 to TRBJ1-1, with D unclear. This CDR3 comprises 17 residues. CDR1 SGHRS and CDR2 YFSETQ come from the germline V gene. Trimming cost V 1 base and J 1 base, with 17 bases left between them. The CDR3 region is CASSLRPPGGGNTEAFF. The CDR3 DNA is TGCGCCAGCAGCTTGAGGCCTCCAGGTGGTGGGAACACTGAAGCTTTCTTT.

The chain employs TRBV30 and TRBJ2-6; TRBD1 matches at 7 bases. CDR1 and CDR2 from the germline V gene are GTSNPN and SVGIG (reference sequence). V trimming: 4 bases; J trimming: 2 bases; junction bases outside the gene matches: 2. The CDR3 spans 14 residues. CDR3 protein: CAWITGAGANVLTF. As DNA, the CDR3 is TGTGCCTGGATCACAGGGGCTGGGGCCAACGTCCTGACTTTC.

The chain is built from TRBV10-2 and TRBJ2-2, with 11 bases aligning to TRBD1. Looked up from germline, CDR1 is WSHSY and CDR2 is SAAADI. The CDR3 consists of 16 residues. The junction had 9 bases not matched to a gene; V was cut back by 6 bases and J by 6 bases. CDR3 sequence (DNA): TGCGCCAGCAGCGGCCGGGACAGGGGGTCATCCGGGGAGCTGTTTTTT. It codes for CASSGRDRGSSGELFF.

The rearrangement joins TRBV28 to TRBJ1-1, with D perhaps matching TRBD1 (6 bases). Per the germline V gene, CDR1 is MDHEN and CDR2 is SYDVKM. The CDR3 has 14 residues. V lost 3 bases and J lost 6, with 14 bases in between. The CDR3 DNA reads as TGTGCCAGCAGTTTTTTCGGGGGGCAGGCTGAAGCTTTCTTT. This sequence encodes CASSFFGGQAEAFF.